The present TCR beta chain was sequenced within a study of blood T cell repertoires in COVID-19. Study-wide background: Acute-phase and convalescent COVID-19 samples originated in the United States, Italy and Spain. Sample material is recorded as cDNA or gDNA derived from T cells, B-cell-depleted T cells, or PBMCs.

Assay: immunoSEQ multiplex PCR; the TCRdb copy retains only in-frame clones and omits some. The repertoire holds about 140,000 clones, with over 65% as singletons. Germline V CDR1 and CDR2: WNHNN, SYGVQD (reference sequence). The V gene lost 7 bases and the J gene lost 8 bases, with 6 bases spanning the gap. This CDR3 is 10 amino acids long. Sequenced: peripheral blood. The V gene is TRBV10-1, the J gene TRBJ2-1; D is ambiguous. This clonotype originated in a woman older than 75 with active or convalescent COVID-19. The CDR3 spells CASNMYEQFF. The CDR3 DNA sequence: TGCGCCAGCAATATGTATGAGCAGTTCTTC.